These T cell receptor beta chains were read from a single sample in a study of blood T cell repertoires in COVID-19. Method: immunoSEQ multiplex PCR; TCRdb's copy keeps in-frame clones and lacks some. Of some 150,000 clones listed, approximately 85% are singletons. Sample: peripheral blood. These receptors all come from a woman in her sixties with COVID-19, enrolled during active disease. Both conserved end residues are part of each CDR3. Fields, in order: V gene, clone size, J gene, D gene, CDR3 DNA, CDR3 protein. A D gene is named only where the DNA matches it firmly. Clone sizes are given selectively: once, few, many, or a class where the clone is expanded.

>TRBV7-2|.|TRBJ2-2|TRBD1
TGTGCCAGCAGCTTAGACAGGGGGATAAACACCGGGGAGCTGTTTTTT
CASSLDRGINTGELFF
>TRBV15|.|TRBJ1-1|TRBD1
TGTGCCACCACGGTAACGGGACAGGGTGCCAAAGCTTTCTTT
CATTVTGQGAKAFF
>TRBV5-8|.|TRBJ1-6|TRBD1
TGTGCCAGCAGCTGGGGGGACAGGGTAAATAATTCACCCCTCCACTTT
CASSWGDRVNNSPLHF
>TRBV2|.|TRBJ2-7|TRBD1
TGTGCCAGCAGCGCAGGGACAGGGGGCACCTACGAGCAGTACTTC
CASSAGTGGTYEQYF
>TRBV24-1|.|TRBJ1-2|.
TGTGCCACCAGTGATTTGTTCCAGGGGCATGGCTACACCTTC
CATSDLFQGHGYTF
>TRBV7-2|.|TRBJ1-6|TRBD1
TGTGCCAGCAGCTTATATGATAGGGGGCTACCCCTCCACTTT
CASSLYDRGLPLHF
>TRBV11-3|.|TRBJ2-2|.
TGTGCCAGCAGCTTAGTCACAGGGACCGGGGAGCTGTTTTTT
CASSLVTGTGELFF
>TRBV7-2|.|TRBJ2-2|TRBD2
TGTGCCAGCAGCGCTACTAGCGGCAGCACCGGGGAGCTGTTTTTT
CASSATSGSTGELFF
>TRBV5-6|.|TRBJ2-7|TRBD1
TGTGCCAGCAGGGAAGGACAGGGGGCGAGGGAGCAGTACTTC
CASREGQGAREQYF
>TRBV11-1|few|TRBJ1-6|.
TGTGCCAGCAGCCCCGGAGTATGGACACCCCTCCACTTT
CASSPGVWTPLHF